This TCR beta chain stems from a study of CD8+ T cells in alopecia areata. As for the study in general: In an open-label trial, patients got 5 to 10 mg tofacitinib twice daily. The duration of tofacitinib was 6 to 18 months, with 6 months off drug afterward. The study, taken as a whole, reports: Normal scalp had lower clonality than lesional scalp, with alopecia totalis/universalis lesions showing this most strongly.

Individuals with alopecia areata gave both lesional scalp punch biopsies and peripheral blood for collection. Sequencing templates came from extracted RNA that was reverse transcribed into cDNA. Assay: immunoSEQ multiplex PCR; the TCRdb copy retains only in-frame clones and omits some. There are 150,000 to 180,000 clones in the sample; around 55% occur only once, and less than 20% lies in the top ten. With regard to this clone: Its antigen is not known.

The germline V gene has CDR1 SEHNR and CDR2 FQNEAQ (reference sequence). The length of the CDR3 is 13 residues. The V end lost 5 bases, the J end lost 1 base, and 9 bases lay between the germline ends. The receptor's source is a human donor with alopecia areata. The material sequenced was CD8+ T cells sorted from blood, taken at week 0. V usage is TRBV7-9 and J usage is TRBJ2-7; possible D gene TRBD2, 6 bases. The DNA for the CDR3 is TGTGCCAGCAGCGACGGGACTTCCTACGAGCAGTACTTC. Its protein is CASSDGTSYEQYF.